This entry lists 7 T cell receptor beta chains sequenced from one sample in a study of post-analysis software for immune sequencing data. Overall study findings and caveats: Controls showed lower frequencies than patients for several TRBV segments, and TRBV5-6, TRBV5-1 and TRBV20-1 were among these.

The authors incorporated unique molecular identifiers into the TCR beta cDNA libraries. TCRdb re-called the PCR reads through MiXCR, storing one row per CDR3 protein. There are more than 450,000 distinct CDR3 sequences in the sample; 44% occur only once, and under 2% lies in the top ten. Their antigens remain unidentified. Sequenced sample: blood. The origin of the receptors is a girl aged 10 to 17 with multiple sclerosis.

This clonotype occurred a few times. This chain joins TRBV10-2 and TRBJ1-1; D unresolved. V lost 0 bases, J lost 0 bases, and 8 bases lay in between. This CDR3 spans 15 amino acids. Germline lookup yields CDR1 WSHSY and CDR2 SAAADI. CDR3 amino acids: CASSESGIMNTEAFF. CDR3 sequence (DNA): TGCGCCAGCAGTGAGTCGGGGATCATGAACACTGAAGCTTTCTTT.

The chain is built from TRBV3-1 and TRBJ1-5, with D perhaps TRBD1 (6 bases). CDR1 is LGHDT, CDR2 YNNKEL, per germline (reference sequence). The CDR3 extends over 17 amino acids. With 0 bases removed from V and 3 bases from J, the gap between germline ends came to 15 bases. CDR3 region: CASSQDQGGGYNQPQHF. The CDR3, as DNA: TGTGCCAGCAGCCAAGATCAAGGAGGGGGTTACAATCAGCCCCAGCATTTT.

The rearrangement links TRBV10-1 to TRBJ1-1, with D tentatively TRBD1 (5 bases). The CDR3 totals 13 residues. The germline gives CDR1 WNHNN, CDR2 SYGVQD (reference sequence). Trimming took 0 bases from V and 4 from J, leaving 6 bases between them. The CDR3 spells CASSESRATEAFF. The CDR3 nucleotides are TGCGCCAGCAGTGAGTCCAGGGCCACTGAAGCTTTCTTT.

The V call is TRBV24-1, the J call TRBJ1-2; TRBD1 agrees at 9 bases. The CDR3 sequence is 15 residues long. V was clipped by 4 bases and J by 4 bases; unmatched bases: 6. CDR1 and CDR2 (germline): KGHDR, SFDVKD. CDR3 loop: CATSEGGTGSYGYTF. The CDR3, as DNA: TGTGCCACCAGTGAGGGGGGGACAGGGAGCTATGGCTACACCTTC.

This clonotype turned up a few times. V gene TRBV4-1 combines with J gene TRBJ1-2; TRBD1 might be the D (6 bases). With 1 base removed from V and 3 bases from J, the gap between germline ends came to 12 bases. The CDR3 has 15 amino acids. The germline V gene encodes CDR1 MGHRA and CDR2 YSYEKL. Here the CDR3 reads CASSQAGQRHYGYTF. The CDR3 coding sequence is TGCGCCAGCAGCCAAGCAGGACAGCGCCACTATGGCTACACCTTC.

The rearrangement joins TRBV12-3 or TRBV12-4 to TRBJ2-7, with D uncertain. CDR3 length: 12 amino acids. V lost 6 bases and J 8 bases, leaving 14 bases between the germline ends. CDR3 DNA: TGTGCCAGCAGCCTCCGAAGTATGAAGCAGTACTTC. The encoded protein is CASSLRSMKQYF.

The table lists this clonotype with a few counts. The V and J genes are TRBV6-5 and TRBJ2-5; 7 bases agree with TRBD2. The CDR3 totals 14 residues. Germline V lookup: CDR1 MNHEY, CDR2 SVGAGI. The trim removed 6 bases at V and 11 bases at J, leaving 15 bases unmatched. The CDR3 sequence: CASSSKGGVREQYF. DNA for the CDR3: TGTGCCAGCAGCTCAAAAGGAGGGGTGCGGGAGCAGTACTTC.